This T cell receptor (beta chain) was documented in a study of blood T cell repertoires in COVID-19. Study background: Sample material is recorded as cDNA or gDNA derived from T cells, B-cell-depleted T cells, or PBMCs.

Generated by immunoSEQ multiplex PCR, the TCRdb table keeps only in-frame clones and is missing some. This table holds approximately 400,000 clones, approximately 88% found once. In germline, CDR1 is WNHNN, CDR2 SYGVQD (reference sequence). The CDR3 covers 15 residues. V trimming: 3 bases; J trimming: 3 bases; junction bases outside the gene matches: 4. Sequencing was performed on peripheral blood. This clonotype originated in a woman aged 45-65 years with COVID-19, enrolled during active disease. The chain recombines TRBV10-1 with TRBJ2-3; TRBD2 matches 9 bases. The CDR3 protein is CASSEGGGATDTQYF. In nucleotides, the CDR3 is TGCGCCAGCAGTGAAGGCGGGGGGGCTACAGATACGCAGTATTTT.